Included here is one T cell receptor beta chain sequence, with context. Per the original data handling: Amplifying reference gene primers gave estimates of nucleated cell counts. Repertoires were generated with immunoSEQ multiplex PCR, while TCRdb's copy carries only in-frame clones and drops some. The D gene and trimming were derived from the DNA, and the V and J assignments and clone size from that table. The sample consists of 150,000 to 200,000 clones, around four fifths of them appearing once. The data derive from a study of blood T cell repertoires in COVID-19. Turning to the study itself: There were acute and convalescent COVID-19 samples, and they came from the United States, Italy and Spain. Sample material is recorded as cDNA or gDNA derived from T cells, B-cell-depleted T cells, or PBMCs.

Looked up from germline, CDR1 is SGHTA and CDR2 is FQGTGA. V lost 5 bases, J lost 2 bases, and 10 bases lay in between. CDR3 size: 14 residues. Sequenced sample: peripheral blood. The clonotype was recovered from a woman in her 70s who had recovered from COVID-19. The chain couples TRBV7-3 to TRBJ2-1; D may be TRBD2 (5 bases). For the CDR3, the DNA is TGTGCCAGCAGCCCCGGCGGGCCCTACAATGAGCAGTTCTTC. It codes for CASSPGGPYNEQFF.